These T cell receptor beta chains were read from a single sample in a study of Ad26.COV2.S vaccination and SARS-CoV-2 variants. TCRdb keeps only in-frame clones here, not all; method: immunoSEQ multiplex PCR. The sample holds around 300,000 clones, less than 90% seen once. Here the sequenced sample was peripheral blood, taken in a trial of Ad26.COV2.S vaccine versus placebo. These receptor sequences come from a person aged 18-60 years who received the Ad26.COV2.S COVID-19 vaccine or a placebo. The CDR3 runs from the conserved cysteine through the conserved F or W. Each record gives: V gene, J gene, CDR3 protein.

V gene: TRBV24-1; J gene: TRBJ1-5; CDR3 protein: CATSQGGGQPQHF
V gene: TRBV5-4; J gene: TRBJ1-2; CDR3 protein: CASSRSGTNYGYTF
V gene: TRBV7-2; J gene: TRBJ2-6; CDR3 protein: CASSLGTVLSGANVLTF
V gene: TRBV6-2/TRBV6-3; J gene: TRBJ1-6; CDR3 protein: CASSQNSPLHF
V gene: TRBV2; J gene: TRBJ1-5; CDR3 protein: CASSERRQGYNQPQHF
V gene: TRBV30; J gene: TRBJ1-6; CDR3 protein: CAWSVGGASSYNSPLHF
V gene: TRBV9; J gene: TRBJ2-7; CDR3 protein: CASSGGGKLSYEQYF
V gene: TRBV30; J gene: TRBJ2-3; CDR3 protein: CAWSVGGGGTDTQYF
V gene: TRBV10-3; J gene: TRBJ1-2; CDR3 protein: CAATTAGSNYGYTF
V gene: TRBV6-1; J gene: TRBJ1-1; CDR3 protein: CASSEALQGAGEAFF
V gene: TRBV20-1; J gene: TRBJ2-7; CDR3 protein: CSASSGTGTYEQYF
V gene: TRBV29-1; J gene: TRBJ1-1; CDR3 protein: CSVIQGNTEAFF
V gene: TRBV6-5; J gene: TRBJ1-5; CDR3 protein: CASSLDRDQPQHF
V gene: TRBV5-4; J gene: TRBJ1-3; CDR3 protein: CASSLQGTGNTIYF
V gene: TRBV5-5; J gene: TRBJ2-3; CDR3 protein: CASSLDLARAVDTQYF
V gene: TRBV4-3; J gene: TRBJ1-1; CDR3 protein: CASSPGPITEAFF
V gene: TRBV30; J gene: TRBJ2-5; CDR3 protein: CAWSDFPETQYF
V gene: TRBV2; J gene: TRBJ2-1; CDR3 protein: CASKGSQISTSFDGEQFF
V gene: TRBV28; J gene: TRBJ1-1; CDR3 protein: CASSPGQGASEAFF
V gene: TRBV27; J gene: TRBJ1-2; CDR3 protein: CASSFMHRAAGYTF
V gene: TRBV24-1; J gene: TRBJ2-2; CDR3 protein: CATSDSGRGATGELFF
V gene: TRBV19; J gene: TRBJ1-2; CDR3 protein: CATQSSRPNYGYTF
V gene: TRBV27; J gene: TRBJ1-5; CDR3 protein: CASRLQGMSNQPQHF
V gene: TRBV7-9; J gene: TRBJ1-1; CDR3 protein: CASSLGYSEAFF
V gene: TRBV4-1; J gene: TRBJ1-5; CDR3 protein: CASSQDTGGSNQPQHF
V gene: TRBV7-3; J gene: TRBJ1-5; CDR3 protein: CASSLNSGTGQPQHF
V gene: TRBV27; J gene: TRBJ2-2; CDR3 protein: CASSLGTSFDTGELFF
V gene: TRBV2; J gene: TRBJ2-1; CDR3 protein: CASSTGQAYNEQFF
V gene: TRBV2; J gene: TRBJ2-7; CDR3 protein: CATTGVSSYEQYF
V gene: TRBV28; J gene: TRBJ2-7; CDR3 protein: CASSSRSALDSYEQYF
V gene: TRBV6-2/TRBV6-3; J gene: TRBJ1-2; CDR3 protein: CASSQGPTRGYTF
V gene: TRBV12-5; J gene: TRBJ2-1; CDR3 protein: CASLEAEVYEQFF
V gene: TRBV29-1; J gene: TRBJ1-2; CDR3 protein: CSVGARDRLAPNYGYTF
V gene: TRBV5-4; J gene: TRBJ1-5; CDR3 protein: CASSLQGASQPQHF
V gene: TRBV7-5; J gene: TRBJ2-1; CDR3 protein: CARSLKQGDHNEQFF
V gene: TRBV19; J gene: TRBJ1-1; CDR3 protein: CASRTVTNTEAFF
V gene: TRBV28; J gene: TRBJ1-1; CDR3 protein: CASSFLVPATNTEAFF
V gene: TRBV6-2/TRBV6-3; J gene: TRBJ1-5; CDR3 protein: CASSWGQLGQPQHF
V gene: TRBV5-3; J gene: TRBJ2-1; CDR3 protein: CARTPSEERDPTSSYNEQFF
V gene: TRBV11-2; J gene: TRBJ2-3; CDR3 protein: CASSLDRVEGRYTQYF
V gene: TRBV5-4; J gene: TRBJ2-1; CDR3 protein: CATGRDRGLNEQFF
V gene: TRBV6-5; J gene: TRBJ2-7; CDR3 protein: CASSQSGNYEQYF
V gene: TRBV19; J gene: TRBJ2-3; CDR3 protein: CASSKGLAGKSDTQYF
V gene: TRBV6-2/TRBV6-3; J gene: TRBJ2-2; CDR3 protein: CASSSSGEAGELFF
V gene: TRBV29-1; J gene: TRBJ2-3; CDR3 protein: CSVVWQVKTDTQYF
V gene: TRBV18; J gene: TRBJ1-3; CDR3 protein: CASSPFTGNSGNTIYF
V gene: TRBV9; J gene: TRBJ2-3; CDR3 protein: CASNRVTDTQYF
V gene: TRBV7-3; J gene: TRBJ1-1; CDR3 protein: CASSWRVNTEAFF
V gene: TRBV7-9; J gene: TRBJ2-1; CDR3 protein: CASEGESGSEQFF